This T cell receptor beta chain was identified during a study of T cells in Graves' hyperthyroidism and ophthalmopathy. Study-level information: The initial diagnosis was the point when peripheral blood was collected, ahead of any treatment.

Researchers amplified the TCR beta CDR3 regions from RNA transcripts. Initially, a first-round RT-PCR of the TCR CDR3 employed the HTBI primer set. TCRdb re-derived calls from the multiplex PCR reads in MiXCR, one entry per CDR3 protein. The sample comprises some 550,000 distinct CDR3 sequences, about 20% of which are singletons, and about 30% rests with the top ten. Looked up from germline, CDR1 is SGDLS and CDR2 is YYNGEE. The CDR3 spans 13 residues. V dropped 4 bases and J dropped 8 bases, with 15 bases sitting between them. Over 18 months, lack of ophthalmopathy progression marked Graves' hyperthyroidism as stable.

The J gene is TRBJ1-2, the V gene TRBV9; maybe TRBD1 (5 bases). The sequence derives from a man aged 18 to 35 with Graves' hyperthyroidism. Sequencing was carried out using blood. CDR3 sequence (DNA): TGTGCCAGCAGCTCCTCCTGGGGCGGGGGCTACACCTTC. Translation: CASSSSWGGGYTF.